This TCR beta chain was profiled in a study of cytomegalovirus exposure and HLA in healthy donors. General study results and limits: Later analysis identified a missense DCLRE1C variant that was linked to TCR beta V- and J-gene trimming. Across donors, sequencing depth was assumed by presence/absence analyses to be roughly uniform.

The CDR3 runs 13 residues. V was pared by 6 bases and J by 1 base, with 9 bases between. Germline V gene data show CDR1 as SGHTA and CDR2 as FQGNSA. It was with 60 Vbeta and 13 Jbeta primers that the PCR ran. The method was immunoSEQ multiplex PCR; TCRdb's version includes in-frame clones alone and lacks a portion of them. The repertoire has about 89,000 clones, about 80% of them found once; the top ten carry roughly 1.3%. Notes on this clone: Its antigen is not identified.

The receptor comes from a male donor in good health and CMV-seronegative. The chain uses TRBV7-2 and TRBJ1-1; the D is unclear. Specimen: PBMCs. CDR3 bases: TGTGCCAGCAGTAAACAGACGAACACTGAAGCTTTCTTT. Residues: CASSKQTNTEAFF.